One and the same sample provided the 19 T cell receptor beta chains below, sequenced in a study of PD-L1 blockade in urothelial cancer. Time point denoted: peripheral blood 6 weeks after treatment start. Using immunoSEQ multiplex PCR, the repertoire was profiled, and TCRdb retains in-frame clones only, with some absent. The sample has roughly 110,000 clones; around 93% are singletons. Sequencing was performed on PBMCs, taken around atezolizumab (anti-PD-L1) treatment. The receptors were gathered from a man aged 60-69 years with urothelial cancer.

A single count supports this clone. This sequence joins TRBV5-5 and TRBJ2-1, with a weak D call TRBD2 (6 bases). Germline V gives CDR1 SGHKS, CDR2 YYEKEE (reference sequence). This CDR3 comprises 13 residues. V gave up 3 bases and J gave up 10 bases, with 14 bases separating them. The CDR3 DNA follows: TGTGCCAGCAGCTCGACGGGGGTGCGGGAGCAGTTCTTC. Translated: CASSSTGVREQFF.

This rearrangement joins TRBV25-1 to TRBJ1-3; no reliable D call. Germline V gene data show CDR1 as MGHDK and CDR2 as SYGVNS. The CDR3 is 13 amino acids. Trimming left V 0 bases short and J 4 bases short, with 4 bases between. The CDR3 reads CASSEYKGNTIYF. The CDR3 DNA reads as TGTGCCAGCAGTGAATATAAAGGAAACACCATATATTTT.

Here the CDR3 reads CASSFQRGGRIEQFF. The CDR3 DNA is TGCGCCAGCAGCTTTCAACGGGGGGGCCGTATTGAGCAGTTCTTC. The gene calls are TRBV5-1 and TRBJ2-1; 8 bases line up with TRBD2. This CDR3 has 15 residues. Germline lookup yields CDR1 SGHRS and CDR2 YFSETQ. Trimming at V came to 2 bases and at J to 9 bases, leaving 10 bases not matched to a gene.

V is TRBV4-2 and J is TRBJ2-3; possible D gene TRBD2, 6 bases. The V gene's germline CDR1 is LGHNA and CDR2 YNFKEQ. This CDR3 is 18 amino acids long. Trimming stripped 3 bases from V and 2 bases from J, with 21 bases between. In nucleotides, the CDR3 is TGTGCCAGCAGCCAGGTGAAAAGTTCGGGGGAATACACAGATACGCAGTATTTT. Its protein product is CASSQVKSSGEYTDTQYF.

This chain connects TRBV27 to TRBJ2-7, with D perhaps matching TRBD1 (7 bases). V lost 5 bases to trimming and J lost 3 bases, with 17 bases between them. The germline V gene encodes CDR1 MNHEY and CDR2 SMNVEV (reference sequence). CDR3 length equals 15 residues. The CDR3 sequence is CASSTSGGGLYEQYF. The CDR3 bases are TGTGCCAGCAGTACCTCAGGGGGAGGTCTCTACGAGCAGTACTTC.

The rearrangement uses TRBV7-3 and TRBJ1-5; 7 bases fit TRBD1. After removal of 5 bases from V and 5 bases from J, the junction contained 3 bases not matched to a gene. Germline V lookup: CDR1 SGHTA, CDR2 FQGTGA. CDR3 length equals 13 residues. CDR3 region: CASSRDRDQPQHF. The CDR3 DNA is TGTGCCAGCAGCCGGGACAGAGATCAGCCCCAGCATTTT.

This clone was seen only a few times. The rearrangement links TRBV27 to TRBJ1-5; TRBD1 might be the D (6 bases). V dropped 2 bases and J dropped 9 bases, with 14 bases sitting between them. Per the germline V gene, CDR1 is MNHEY and CDR2 is SMNVEV (reference sequence). The CDR3 extends over 14 amino acids. The CDR3 sequence is CASSLTGGDGPQHF. The CDR3 DNA reads as TGTGCCAGCAGTTTAACGGGGGGCGACGGGCCCCAGCATTTT.

This chain uses TRBV7-9 with TRBJ2-3; 9 bases map to TRBD2. CDR1 SEHNR and CDR2 FQNEAQ come from the germline V gene (reference sequence). The CDR3 has 16 residues. The junction had 5 bases not matched to a gene; V was cut back by 3 bases and J by 1 base. CDR3 bases: TGTGCCAGCAGCTTGCGGCGGGGGGGCGGCACAGATACGCAGTATTTT. Protein sequence: CASSLRRGGGTDTQYF. The full variable domain, in which reference TRBV7-9 and TRBJ2-3 provide the parts outside the CDR3, is DTGVSQNPRHKITKRGQNVTFRCDPISEHNRLYWYRQTLGQGPEFLTYFQNEAQLEKSRLLSDRFSAERPKGSFSTLEIQRTEQGDSAMYLCASSLRRGGGTDTQYFGPGTRLTVL.

This clone is a singleton in its sample. The chain joins TRBV19 to TRBJ2-3; 9 nucleotides agree with TRBD1. The germline V gene encodes CDR1 LNHDA and CDR2 SQIVND (reference sequence). V lost 8 bases to trimming and J lost 0 bases; unmatched junction nucleotides: 3. The CDR3 totals 14 residues. The CDR3 reads CASRTGGSTDTQYF. DNA of the CDR3: TGTGCCAGTCGAACAGGGGGCAGCACAGATACGCAGTATTTT.

V is TRBV6-6 and J is TRBJ2-3, with D unclear. Between the trimmed V and J ends, which lost 0 bases and 3 bases, there was a span of 13 bases. CDR1 MNHNY and CDR2 SVGAGI come from the germline V gene (reference sequence). The CDR3 is made up of 16 amino acids. The CDR3 loop is CASSYSSGSSTDTQYF. The CDR3 DNA reads as TGTGCCAGCAGTTACTCGTCCGGTTCTTCGACAGATACGCAGTATTTT.

The chain has TRBV20-1 and TRBJ1-4; no clear D gene. The V end was cut by 1 base, the J end by 8 bases, with 5 bases between. CDR1 is DFQATT, CDR2 SNEGSKA, per germline (reference sequence). CDR3 size: 11 residues. CDR3 DNA sequence: TGCAGTGCTAGAGTCTCCGAAAAACTGTTTTTT. It yields the protein CSARVSEKLFF.

The chain recombines TRBV5-4 with TRBJ2-7; D might be TRBD2 (10 bases). The V and J ends lost 4 bases and 5 bases respectively, with 34 bases between them. The CDR3 consists of 20 residues. Germline CDR1 reads SGHNT; CDR2 reads YYREEE (reference sequence). For the CDR3, the DNA is TGTGCCAGCAGCCCACCTCCGGGACAGGGAACTAGCGGGGTCTCAAACGAGCAGTACTTC. This sequence encodes CASSPPPGQGTSGVSNEQYF.

This chain joins TRBV13 and TRBJ2-7, with TRBD1 matching over 11 bases. This CDR3 comprises 15 residues. In germline, CDR1 is PRHDT, CDR2 FYEKMQ (reference sequence). Trimming removed 5 bases from V and 2 bases from J; junction bases left unmatched: 5. The CDR3 here is CASSPRDRGTYEQYF. Written as DNA, the CDR3 is TGTGCCAGCAGCCCCCGGGACAGGGGGACCTACGAGCAGTACTTC.

A remark on this clone: This CDR3 is also generated by other DNA sequences in the sample. The chain employs TRBV19 and TRBJ2-7; 8 nucleotides align to TRBD1. The CDR3 has 16 amino acids. Germline V gene lookup returns CDR1 LNHDA and CDR2 SQIVND (reference sequence). V lost 3 bases and J lost 3; bases outside the gene matches: 10. CDR3 sequence reads: CASSMEGITGGYEQYF. The CDR3 region has the DNA TGTGCCAGTAGTATGGAAGGGATAACAGGGGGCTACGAGCAGTACTTC.

This chain uses TRBV7-2 with TRBJ2-3; 7 positions agree with TRBD2. The junction had 6 bases not matched to a gene; V was cut back by 2 bases and J by 4 bases. Germline CDR1 is SGHTA and CDR2 is FQGNSA. The CDR3 is made up of 15 amino acids. CDR3 in amino acids: CASSLWGGGSDTQYF. The CDR3 DNA reads as TGTGCCAGCAGCTTATGGGGGGGAGGGTCAGATACGCAGTATTTT. The full variable domain, in which reference TRBV7-2 and TRBJ2-3 provide the parts outside the CDR3, is GAGVSQSPSNKVTEKGKDVELRCDPISGHTALYWYRQSLGQGLEFLIYFQGNSAPDKSGLPSDRFSAERTGGSVSTLTIQRTQQEDSAVYLCASSLWGGGSDTQYFGPGTRLTVL.

The V and J genes are TRBV28 and TRBJ2-5; 7 positions agree with TRBD2. The V and J ends lost 6 bases and 7 bases, in that order; junction bases with no gene match: 14. This CDR3 spans 15 amino acids. In germline, CDR1 is MDHEN, CDR2 SYDVKM. The CDR3 DNA follows: TGTGCCAGCAGCCTAAACGGGGGGAATCTGGGGACCCAGTACTTC. Its translation is CASSLNGGNLGTQYF.

V gene TRBV11-3 combines with J gene TRBJ2-3, with 7 bases matching TRBD2. Germline V gives CDR1 SGHNT, CDR2 YENEEA. There are 18 residues in the CDR3. The trim removed 2 bases at V and 2 bases at J, leaving 13 bases unmatched. The CDR3: CASSLIKPREGPTDTQYF. The CDR3 coding sequence is TGTGCCAGCAGCTTAATAAAACCCAGGGAGGGACCCACAGATACGCAGTATTTT.

The chain carries TRBV7-3 and TRBJ2-5, with TRBD2 matching over 8 bases. The CDR3 consists of 16 residues. With 5 bases clipped from V and 4 bases from J, the junction kept 12 bases outside the gene matches. Germline CDR1 is SGHTA and CDR2 is FQGTGA. DNA of the CDR3: TGTGCCAGCAGCCCAGGCCCGGGGGGGCCGAGAGAGACCCAGTACTTC. Translating it yields CASSPGPGGPRETQYF.

The chain couples TRBV29-1 to TRBJ2-7, with TRBD1 identical over 9 bases. Trimming removed 7 bases from V and 3 bases from J; junction bases left unmatched: 7. From germline, CDR1 is SQVTM and CDR2 ANQGSEA. This CDR3 spans 13 amino acids. The DNA for the CDR3 is TGCAGCGCAAAACAGGGGGCTGGCTACGAGCAGTACTTC. Its protein is CSAKQGAGYEQYF.